These T cell receptor beta chains were read from a single sample in a study of T cells after yellow fever vaccination. Each CDR3 protein is one row after TCRdb ran MiXCR on the 5' RACE reads. The sample includes 300,000 or so distinct CDR3 sequences, 10% to 15% of them seen just once. The sample consisted of CD4+ T cells sorted from PBMCs, taken 45 days after the yellow fever booster vaccination. These receptors all stem from a man younger than 40 who received the YFV17D yellow fever vaccine. Each CDR3 is given with its conserved first and last residue.

CDR3 protein: CASSLLQITPLEQFF
J gene: TRBJ2-1
V gene: TRBV14

CDR3 protein: CASSKGQGAAYEQYF
J gene: TRBJ2-7
V gene: TRBV6-1

CDR3 protein: CASSFRGGADTEAFF
J gene: TRBJ1-1
V gene: TRBV7-2

CDR3 protein: CASSHLTGGSGELFF
J gene: TRBJ2-2
V gene: TRBV5-1

CDR3 protein: CASSQDPGSGSQYF
J gene: TRBJ2-3
V gene: TRBV4-3

CDR3 protein: CASSQPGGDTQYF
J gene: TRBJ2-3
V gene: TRBV4-3

CDR3 protein: CASSIWTGAGANVLTF
J gene: TRBJ2-6
V gene: TRBV5-1

CDR3 protein: CASSSRLAGVADTQYF
J gene: TRBJ2-3
V gene: TRBV7-2

CDR3 protein: CSARGHPLKLTHTSTDTQYF
J gene: TRBJ2-3
V gene: TRBV20-1

CDR3 protein: CSAQGLAGASSSYSEQFF
J gene: TRBJ2-1
V gene: TRBV20-1

CDR3 protein: CASSQTAGVGAFF
J gene: TRBJ1-1
V gene: TRBV7-3

CDR3 protein: CASSLVSLTETQYF
J gene: TRBJ2-5
V gene: TRBV7-2

CDR3 protein: CASWGGQETQYF
J gene: TRBJ2-5
V gene: TRBV7-2

CDR3 protein: CASSSKVYNEQFF
J gene: TRBJ2-1
V gene: TRBV7-3

CDR3 protein: CASSPERRGAAEQYF
J gene: TRBJ2-7
V gene: TRBV14

CDR3 protein: CSARDGGGPYEQYF
J gene: TRBJ2-7
V gene: TRBV20-1

CDR3 protein: CASGAGDAHNEQFF
J gene: TRBJ2-1
V gene: TRBV10-2

CDR3 protein: CASSLGQWEPQHF
J gene: TRBJ1-5
V gene: TRBV7-9

CDR3 protein: CATSPGRGTTYNEQFF
J gene: TRBJ2-1
V gene: TRBV24-1

CDR3 protein: CSAGASGSTDTQYF
J gene: TRBJ2-3
V gene: TRBV20-1

CDR3 protein: CASSYDRFNMNTEAFF
J gene: TRBJ1-1
V gene: TRBV14

CDR3 protein: CASSPEQNTEAFF
J gene: TRBJ1-1
V gene: TRBV18

CDR3 protein: CSATIWGGRTSYEQYF
J gene: TRBJ2-7
V gene: TRBV20-1

CDR3 protein: CASSVEYSTDTQYF
J gene: TRBJ2-3
V gene: TRBV6-4

CDR3 protein: CSAPGLAGSGELFF
J gene: TRBJ2-2
V gene: TRBV20-1

CDR3 protein: CSAYRDIYYEQYF
J gene: TRBJ2-7
V gene: TRBV20-1

CDR3 protein: CSVGGTRPHNEQFF
J gene: TRBJ2-1
V gene: TRBV29-1

CDR3 protein: CASSLTSTSGRETQYF
J gene: TRBJ2-5
V gene: TRBV7-2

CDR3 protein: CASSQTDATNEKLFF
J gene: TRBJ1-4
V gene: TRBV11-2

CDR3 protein: CASSPQGGQTYNEQFF
J gene: TRBJ2-1
V gene: TRBV7-2

CDR3 protein: CRAFDLTERRPTNEKLFF
J gene: TRBJ1-4
V gene: TRBV20-1

CDR3 protein: CSVTSGYEQYF
J gene: TRBJ2-7
V gene: TRBV29-1

CDR3 protein: CASSQPPPDTQYF
J gene: TRBJ2-3
V gene: TRBV12-3/TRBV12-4

CDR3 protein: CASSMGGPYNEQFF
J gene: TRBJ2-1
V gene: TRBV5-6

CDR3 protein: CAIRQDSYGYTF
J gene: TRBJ1-2
V gene: TRBV10-3

CDR3 protein: CASRPLEQFTGELFF
J gene: TRBJ2-2
V gene: TRBV5-1

CDR3 protein: CSAPRVDSRNEQFF
J gene: TRBJ2-1
V gene: TRBV20-1

CDR3 protein: CASSGRANEQFF
J gene: TRBJ2-1
V gene: TRBV27

CDR3 protein: CASSQGLAGESEQFF
J gene: TRBJ2-1
V gene: TRBV4-2

CDR3 protein: CASSLVGTVGNEQFF
J gene: TRBJ2-1
V gene: TRBV5-1

CDR3 protein: CASSLALEQFF
J gene: TRBJ2-1
V gene: TRBV5-5

CDR3 protein: CSARDLRDRGSYEQYF
J gene: TRBJ2-7
V gene: TRBV20-1

CDR3 protein: CSAIGQPGRTPNEQFF
J gene: TRBJ2-1
V gene: TRBV20-1

CDR3 protein: CSGPDGRRETQYF
J gene: TRBJ2-5
V gene: TRBV20-1

CDR3 protein: CASSPGTGGTEAFF
J gene: TRBJ1-1
V gene: TRBV3-1

CDR3 protein: CASSADSQETQYF
J gene: TRBJ2-5
V gene: TRBV25-1

CDR3 protein: CASSLTPGTVDGYTF
J gene: TRBJ1-2
V gene: TRBV5-6